This TCR beta chain was recorded in a study of human T cells and chemical hapten exposure. Overall study: All patients underwent weekly scalp dosing with diphenylcyclopropenone for the full roughly 25-week study. The study enrolled mostly female patients with alopecia areata, totalis or universalis. Study-wide points: No change in TCRs above 1 in 1000 frequency was produced by DPC sensitization.

The CDR3 consists of 15 residues. Germline V gene data show CDR1 as SGHRS and CDR2 as YFSETQ. Losses at the gene ends were 4 bases for V and 5 bases for J; bases not matched to a gene: 11. Notes on this clonotype: What it binds is unknown.

Each CDR3 protein is one row after TCRdb ran MiXCR on the RACE reads. The table includes around 40,000 distinct CDR3 sequences, about an eighth detected once. Time point denoted: patch test 3, about 24 weeks after DPC sensitization. Specified treatment: therapeutic diphenylcyclopropenone sensitization with weekly scalp DPC. Unfractionated whole blood was the source of the extracted total RNA. The drawing of blood occurred before each patch test was applied. V is TRBV5-1 and J is TRBJ1-2, with TRBD1 matching over 7 bases. Sample: whole blood, taken in connection with sensitization to the hapten diphenylcyclopropenone (DPC). The clonotype comes from a woman aged 40 to 50 with alopecia areata. Some clones in this sample may be carry-over from other donors' samples. CDR3 residues: CASSRYRGPPYGYTF. The CDR3 DNA is TGCGCCAGCAGCCGATACAGGGGTCCCCCTTATGGCTACACCTTC.